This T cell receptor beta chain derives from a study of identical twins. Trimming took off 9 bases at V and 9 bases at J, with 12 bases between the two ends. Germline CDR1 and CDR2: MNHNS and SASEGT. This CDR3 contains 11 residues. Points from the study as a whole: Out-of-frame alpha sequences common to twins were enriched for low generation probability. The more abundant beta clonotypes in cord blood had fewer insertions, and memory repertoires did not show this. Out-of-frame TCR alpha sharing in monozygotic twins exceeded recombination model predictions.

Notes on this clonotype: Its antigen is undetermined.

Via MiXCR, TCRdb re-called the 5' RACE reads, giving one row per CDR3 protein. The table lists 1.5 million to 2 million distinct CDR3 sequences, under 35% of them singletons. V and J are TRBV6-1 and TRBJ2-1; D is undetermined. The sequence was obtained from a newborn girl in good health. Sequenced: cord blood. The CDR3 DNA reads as TGTGCCAGACCCTGCCCCCGTGAGCAGTTCTTC. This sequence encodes CARPCPREQFF.